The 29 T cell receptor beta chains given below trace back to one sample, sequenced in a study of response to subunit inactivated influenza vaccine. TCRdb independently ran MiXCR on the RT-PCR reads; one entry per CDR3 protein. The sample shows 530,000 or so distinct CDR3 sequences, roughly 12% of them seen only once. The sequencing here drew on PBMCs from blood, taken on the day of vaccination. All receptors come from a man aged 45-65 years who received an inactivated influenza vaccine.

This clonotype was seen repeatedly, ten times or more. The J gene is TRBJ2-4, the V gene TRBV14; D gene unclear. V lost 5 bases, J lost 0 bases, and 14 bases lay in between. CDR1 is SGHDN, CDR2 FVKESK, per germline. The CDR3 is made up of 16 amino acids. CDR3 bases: TGTGCCAGCAGCAAAGGACCCTCCCCAGCCAAAAACATTCAGTACTTC. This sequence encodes CASSKGPSPAKNIQYF.

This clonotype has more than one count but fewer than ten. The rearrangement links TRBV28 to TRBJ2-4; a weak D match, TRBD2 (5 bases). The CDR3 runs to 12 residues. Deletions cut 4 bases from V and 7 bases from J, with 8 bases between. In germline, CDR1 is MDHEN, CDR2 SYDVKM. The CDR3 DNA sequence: TGTGCCAGCAGTTCCCGGGATAACATTCAGTACTTC. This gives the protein CASSSRDNIQYF. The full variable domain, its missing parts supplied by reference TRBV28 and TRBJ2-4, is DVKVTQSSRYLVKRTGEKVFLECVQDMDHENMFWYRQDPGLGLRLIYFSYDVKMKEKGDIPEGYSVSREKKERFSLILESASTNQTSMYLCASSSRDNIQYFGAGTRLSVL.

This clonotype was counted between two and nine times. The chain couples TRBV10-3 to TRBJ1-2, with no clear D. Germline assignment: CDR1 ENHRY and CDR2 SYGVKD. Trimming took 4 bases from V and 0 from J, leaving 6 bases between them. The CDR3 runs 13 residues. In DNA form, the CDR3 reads TGTGCCATCAGTGGGGGTTCTAACTATGGCTACACCTTC. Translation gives CAISGGSNYGYTF.

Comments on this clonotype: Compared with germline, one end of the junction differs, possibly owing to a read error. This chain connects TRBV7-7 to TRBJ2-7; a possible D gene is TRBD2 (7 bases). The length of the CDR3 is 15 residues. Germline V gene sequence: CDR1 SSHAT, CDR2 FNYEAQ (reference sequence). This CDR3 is CASSLTRGRSYEQYF. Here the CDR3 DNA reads TGTGCTAGCAGCTTGACGCGGGGGCGGTCCTACGAGCAGTACTTC. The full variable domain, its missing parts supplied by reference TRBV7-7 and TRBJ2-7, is GAGVSQSPRYKVTKRGQDVTLRCDPISSHATLYWYQQALGQGPEFLTYFNYEAQPDKSGLPSDRFSAERPEGSISTLTIQRTEQRDSAMYRCASSLTRGRSYEQYFGPGTRLTVT.

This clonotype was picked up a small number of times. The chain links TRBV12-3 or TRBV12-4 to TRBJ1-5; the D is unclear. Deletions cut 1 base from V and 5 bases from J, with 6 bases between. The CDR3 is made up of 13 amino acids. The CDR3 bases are TGTGCCAGCAGTTTAGACAGTTATCAGCCCCAGCATTTT. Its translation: CASSLDSYQPQHF.

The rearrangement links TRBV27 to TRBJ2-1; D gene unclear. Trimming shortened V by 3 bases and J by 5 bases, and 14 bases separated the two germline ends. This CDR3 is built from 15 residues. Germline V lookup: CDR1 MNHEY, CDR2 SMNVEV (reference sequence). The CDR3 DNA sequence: TGTGCCAGCAGTTTTTCCCAATCGCTCAACAATGAGCAGTTCTTC. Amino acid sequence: CASSFSQSLNNEQFF.

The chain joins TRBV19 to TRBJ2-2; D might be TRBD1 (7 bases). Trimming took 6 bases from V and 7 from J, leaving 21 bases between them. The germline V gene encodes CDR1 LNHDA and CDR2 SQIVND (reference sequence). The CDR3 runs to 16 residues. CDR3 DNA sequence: TGTGCCAGTAGCCCAGCAGGGGGGACACCTAACGGGGAGCTGTTTTTT. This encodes CASSPAGGTPNGELFF.

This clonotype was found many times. The CDR3: CASSLALGLLGDTQYF. The DNA for the CDR3 is TGTGCCAGCAGCTTAGCGTTGGGCCTACTGGGGGATACGCAGTATTTT. The chain carries TRBV7-2 and TRBJ2-3; no definite D call. CDR3 length: 16 amino acids. The germline V and J ends were trimmed by 0 bases and 6 bases, with 16 bases remaining between them. Germline V lookup: CDR1 SGHTA, CDR2 FQGNSA.

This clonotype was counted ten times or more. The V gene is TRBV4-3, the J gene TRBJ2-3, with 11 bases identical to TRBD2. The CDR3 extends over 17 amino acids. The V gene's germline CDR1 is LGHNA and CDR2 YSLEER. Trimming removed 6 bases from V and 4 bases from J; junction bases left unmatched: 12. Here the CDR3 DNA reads TGCGCCAGCAGACCTGGGGCACTAGCGGGGGCCGCAGATACGCAGTATTTT. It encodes CASRPGALAGAADTQYF.

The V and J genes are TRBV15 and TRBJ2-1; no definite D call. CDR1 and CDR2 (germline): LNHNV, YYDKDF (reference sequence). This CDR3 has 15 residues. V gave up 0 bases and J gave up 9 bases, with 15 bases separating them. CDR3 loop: CATSREDVSVGEQFF. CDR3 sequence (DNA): TGTGCCACCAGCAGAGAAGATGTATCGGTCGGTGAGCAGTTCTTC. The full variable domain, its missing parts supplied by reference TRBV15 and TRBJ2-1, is DAMVIQNPRYQVTQFGKPVTLSCSQTLNHNVMYWYQQKSSQAPKLLFHYYDKDFNNEADTPDNFQSRRPNTSFCFLDIRSPGLGDTAMYLCATSREDVSVGEQFFGPGTRLTVL.

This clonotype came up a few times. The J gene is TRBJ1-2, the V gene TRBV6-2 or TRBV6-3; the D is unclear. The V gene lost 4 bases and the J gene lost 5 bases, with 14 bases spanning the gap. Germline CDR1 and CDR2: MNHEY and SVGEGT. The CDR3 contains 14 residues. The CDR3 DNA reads TGTGCCAGCAGTTTCGGACCGGATATATATGGCTACACCTTC. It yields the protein CASSFGPDIYGYTF.

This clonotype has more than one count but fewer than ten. The CDR3 region is CASSRGDVMVSYEQYF. CDR3 DNA sequence: TGCGCCAGCAGCAGAGGGGACGTTATGGTGTCCTACGAGCAGTACTTC. The chain combines TRBV5-1 with TRBJ2-7, with D possibly called TRBD1 or TRBD2 (5 bases each). CDR1 and CDR2 from the germline V gene are SGHRS and YFSETQ. Deletions cut 4 bases from V and 1 base from J, with 18 bases between. The CDR3 runs 16 residues.

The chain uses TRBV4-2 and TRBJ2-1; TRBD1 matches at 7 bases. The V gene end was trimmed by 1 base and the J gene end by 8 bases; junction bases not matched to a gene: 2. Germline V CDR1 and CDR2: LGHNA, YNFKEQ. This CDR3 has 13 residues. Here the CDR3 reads CASSQGQGDEQFF. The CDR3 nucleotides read TGTGCCAGCAGCCAAGGGCAGGGGGATGAGCAGTTCTTC.

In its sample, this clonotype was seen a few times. The CDR3 bases are TGTGCCAGCAGCTTAGGACCAGGCGGGAATGAGCAGTTCTTC. This encodes CASSLGPGGNEQFF. V usage is TRBV11-2 and J usage is TRBJ2-1, with D maybe TRBD2 (5 bases). The CDR3 runs 14 residues. The V gene's germline CDR1 is SGHAT and CDR2 FQNNGV. The germline V and J ends were trimmed by 1 base and 7 bases, with 11 bases remaining between them.

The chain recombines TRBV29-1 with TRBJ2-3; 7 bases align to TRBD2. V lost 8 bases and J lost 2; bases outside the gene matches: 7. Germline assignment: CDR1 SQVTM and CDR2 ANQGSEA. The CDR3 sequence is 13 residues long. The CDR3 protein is CSMKRDITDTQYF. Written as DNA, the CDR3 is TGCAGCATGAAGCGGGATATCACAGATACGCAGTATTTT.

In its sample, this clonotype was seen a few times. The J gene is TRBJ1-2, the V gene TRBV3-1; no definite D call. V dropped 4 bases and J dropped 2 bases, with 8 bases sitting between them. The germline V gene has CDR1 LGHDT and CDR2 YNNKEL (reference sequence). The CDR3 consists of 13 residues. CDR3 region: CASSPRLNYGYTF. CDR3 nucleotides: TGTGCCAGCAGCCCCAGGCTGAACTATGGCTACACCTTC.

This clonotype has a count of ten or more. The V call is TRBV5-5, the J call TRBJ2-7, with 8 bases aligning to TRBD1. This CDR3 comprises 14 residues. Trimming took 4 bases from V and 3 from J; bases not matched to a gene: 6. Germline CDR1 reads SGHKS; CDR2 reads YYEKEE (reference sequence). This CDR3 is CASSGDRSFYEQYF. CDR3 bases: TGTGCCAGCAGCGGGGACAGGTCTTTCTACGAGCAGTACTTC.

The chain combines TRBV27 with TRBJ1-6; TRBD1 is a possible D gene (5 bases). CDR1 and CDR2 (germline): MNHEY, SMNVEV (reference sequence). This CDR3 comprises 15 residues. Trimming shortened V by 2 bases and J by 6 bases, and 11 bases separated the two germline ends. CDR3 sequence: CASSLSGHLNSPLHF. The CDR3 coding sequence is TGTGCCAGCAGTTTAAGCGGACACCTTAATTCACCCCTCCACTTT.

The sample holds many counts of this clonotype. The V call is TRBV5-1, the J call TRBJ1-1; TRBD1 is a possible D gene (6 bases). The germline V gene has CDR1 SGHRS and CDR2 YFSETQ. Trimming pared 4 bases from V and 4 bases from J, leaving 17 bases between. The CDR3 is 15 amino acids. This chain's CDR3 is CASSGGLSAGTEAFF. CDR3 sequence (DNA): TGCGCCAGCAGCGGGGGGCTCAGCGCGGGCACTGAAGCTTTCTTT.

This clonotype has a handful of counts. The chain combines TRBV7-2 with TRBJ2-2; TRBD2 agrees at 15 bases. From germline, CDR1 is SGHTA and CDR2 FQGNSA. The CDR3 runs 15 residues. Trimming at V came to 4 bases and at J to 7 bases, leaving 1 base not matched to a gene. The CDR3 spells CASSWGLAGGGELFF. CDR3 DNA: TGTGCCAGCAGCTGGGGACTAGCGGGAGGCGGGGAGCTGTTTTTT.

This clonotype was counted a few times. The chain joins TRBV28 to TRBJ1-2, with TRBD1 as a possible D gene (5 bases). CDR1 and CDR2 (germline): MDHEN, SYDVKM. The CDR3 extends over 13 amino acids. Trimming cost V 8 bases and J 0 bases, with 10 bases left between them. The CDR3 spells CASLGGTNYGYTF. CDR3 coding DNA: TGTGCCAGCCTGGGGGGTACTAACTATGGCTACACCTTC.

CDR3 nucleotides: TGCTGCGCTAGAGATGAATGGGGAAAGTGGGACACCGGGGAGCTGTTTTTT. It yields the protein CCARDEWGKWDTGELFF. The V call is TRBV20-1, the J call TRBJ2-2; D uncertain. Germline V CDR1 and CDR2: DFQATT, SNEGSKA (reference sequence). The CDR3 extends over 17 amino acids.

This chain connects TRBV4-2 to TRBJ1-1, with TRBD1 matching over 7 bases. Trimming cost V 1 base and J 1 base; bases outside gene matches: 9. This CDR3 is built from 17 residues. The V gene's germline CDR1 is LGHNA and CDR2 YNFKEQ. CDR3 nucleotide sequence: TGTGCCAGCAGCCAAGTAGACAGGGTCGGTCGGAACACTGAAGCTTTCTTT. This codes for CASSQVDRVGRNTEAFF.

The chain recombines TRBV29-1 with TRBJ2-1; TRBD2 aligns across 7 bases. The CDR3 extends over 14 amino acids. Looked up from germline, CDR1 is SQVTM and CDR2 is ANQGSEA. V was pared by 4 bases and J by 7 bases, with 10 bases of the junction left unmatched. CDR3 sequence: CSVVGIWRGNEQFF. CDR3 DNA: TGCAGCGTTGTCGGTATTTGGCGGGGGAATGAGCAGTTCTTC.

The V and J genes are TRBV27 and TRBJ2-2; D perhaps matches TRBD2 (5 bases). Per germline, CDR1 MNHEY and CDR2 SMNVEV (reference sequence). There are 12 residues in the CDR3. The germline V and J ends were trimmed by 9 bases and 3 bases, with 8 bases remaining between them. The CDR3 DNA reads TGTGCCAGTAGAGCGGACACCGGGGAGCTGTTTTTT. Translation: CASRADTGELFF.

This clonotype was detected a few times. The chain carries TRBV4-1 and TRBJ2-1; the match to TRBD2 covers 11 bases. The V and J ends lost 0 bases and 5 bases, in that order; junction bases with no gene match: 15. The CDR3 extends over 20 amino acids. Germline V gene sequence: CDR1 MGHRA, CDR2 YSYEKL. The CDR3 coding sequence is TGCGCCAGCAGCCAAGACCTCCCGACTAGCGGGACTATCCTCAACAATGAGCAGTTCTTC. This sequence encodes CASSQDLPTSGTILNNEQFF.

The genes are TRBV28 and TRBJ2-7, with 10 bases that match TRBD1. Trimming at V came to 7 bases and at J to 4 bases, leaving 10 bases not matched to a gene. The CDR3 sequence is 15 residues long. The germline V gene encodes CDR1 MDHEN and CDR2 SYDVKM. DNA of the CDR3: TGTGCCAGCAACCCACCGGGACAGGGGAAGTACGAGCAGTACTTC. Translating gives CASNPPGQGKYEQYF.

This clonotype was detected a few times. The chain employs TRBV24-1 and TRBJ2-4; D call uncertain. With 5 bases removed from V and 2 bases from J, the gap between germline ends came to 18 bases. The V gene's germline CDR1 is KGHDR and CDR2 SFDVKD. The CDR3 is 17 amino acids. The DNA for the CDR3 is TGTGCCACCAGTGGCCGGGCCCGAGCTATTACCAAAAACATTCAGTACTTC. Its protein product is CATSGRARAITKNIQYF.

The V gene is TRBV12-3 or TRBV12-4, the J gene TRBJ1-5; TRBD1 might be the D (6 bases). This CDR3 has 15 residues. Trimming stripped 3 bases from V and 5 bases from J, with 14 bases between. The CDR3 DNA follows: TGTGCCAGCAGTTTCGCGGGAGAGGGGGATCAGCCCCAGCATTTT. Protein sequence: CASSFAGEGDQPQHF.